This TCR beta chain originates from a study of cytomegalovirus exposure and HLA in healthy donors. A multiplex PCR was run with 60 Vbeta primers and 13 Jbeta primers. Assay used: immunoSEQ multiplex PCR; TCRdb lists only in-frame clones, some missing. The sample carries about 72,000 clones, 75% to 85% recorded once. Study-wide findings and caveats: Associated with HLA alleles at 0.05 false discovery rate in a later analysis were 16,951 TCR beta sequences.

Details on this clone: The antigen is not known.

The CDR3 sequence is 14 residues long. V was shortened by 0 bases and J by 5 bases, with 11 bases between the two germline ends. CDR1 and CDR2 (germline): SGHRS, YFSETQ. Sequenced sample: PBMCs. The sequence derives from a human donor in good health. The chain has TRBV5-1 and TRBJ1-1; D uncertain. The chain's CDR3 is CASSLDAGVTEAFF. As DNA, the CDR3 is TGCGCCAGCAGCTTGGACGCCGGGGTTACTGAAGCTTTCTTT.